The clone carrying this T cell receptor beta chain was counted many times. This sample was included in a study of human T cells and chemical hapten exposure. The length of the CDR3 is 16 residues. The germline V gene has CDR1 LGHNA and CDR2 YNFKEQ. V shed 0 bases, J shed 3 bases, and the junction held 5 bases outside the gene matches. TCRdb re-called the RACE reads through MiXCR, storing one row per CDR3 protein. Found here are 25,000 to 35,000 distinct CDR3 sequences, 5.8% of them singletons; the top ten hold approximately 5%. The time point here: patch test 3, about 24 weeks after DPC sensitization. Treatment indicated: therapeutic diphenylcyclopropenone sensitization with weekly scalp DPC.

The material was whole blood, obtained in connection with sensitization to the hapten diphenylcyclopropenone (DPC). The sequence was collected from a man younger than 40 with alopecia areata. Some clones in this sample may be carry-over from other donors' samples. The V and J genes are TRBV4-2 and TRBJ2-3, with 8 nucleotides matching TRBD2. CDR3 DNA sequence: TGTGCCAGCAGCCAAGAGATCGGGGGGGTGACAGATACGCAGTATTTT. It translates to CASSQEIGGVTDTQYF.